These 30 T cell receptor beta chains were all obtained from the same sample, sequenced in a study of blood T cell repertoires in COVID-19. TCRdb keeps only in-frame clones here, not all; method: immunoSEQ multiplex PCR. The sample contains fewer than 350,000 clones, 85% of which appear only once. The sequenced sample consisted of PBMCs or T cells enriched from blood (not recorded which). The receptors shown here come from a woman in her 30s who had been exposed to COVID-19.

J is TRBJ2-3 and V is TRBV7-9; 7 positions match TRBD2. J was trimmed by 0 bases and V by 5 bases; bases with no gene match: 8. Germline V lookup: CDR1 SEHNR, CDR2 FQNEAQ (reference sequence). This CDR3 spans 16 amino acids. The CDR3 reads CASSEMGGVSTDTQYF. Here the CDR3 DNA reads TGTGCCAGCAGCGAAATGGGAGGGGTCAGCACAGATACGCAGTATTTT.

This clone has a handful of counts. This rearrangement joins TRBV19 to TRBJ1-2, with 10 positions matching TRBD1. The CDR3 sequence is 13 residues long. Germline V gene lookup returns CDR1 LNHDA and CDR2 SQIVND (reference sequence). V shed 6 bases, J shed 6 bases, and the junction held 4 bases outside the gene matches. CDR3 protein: CASRTGTGDGYTF. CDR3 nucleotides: TGTGCCAGTAGGACCGGGACAGGGGATGGCTACACCTTC.

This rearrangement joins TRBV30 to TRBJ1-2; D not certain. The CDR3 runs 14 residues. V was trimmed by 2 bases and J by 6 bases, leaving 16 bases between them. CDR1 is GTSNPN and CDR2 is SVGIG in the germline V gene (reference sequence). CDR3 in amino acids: CAWSTAALTHGYTF. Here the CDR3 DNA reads TGTGCCTGGAGTACCGCCGCACTAACGCATGGCTACACCTTC.

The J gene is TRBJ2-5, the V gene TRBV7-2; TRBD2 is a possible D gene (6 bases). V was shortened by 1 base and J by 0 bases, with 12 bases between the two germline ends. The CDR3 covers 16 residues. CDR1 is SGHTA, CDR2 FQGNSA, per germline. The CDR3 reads CASSLDAGRYQETQYF. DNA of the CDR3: TGTGCCAGCAGCTTAGATGCGGGACGGTACCAAGAGACCCAGTACTTC. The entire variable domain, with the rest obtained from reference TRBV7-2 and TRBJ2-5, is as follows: GAGVSQSPSNKVTEKGKDVELRCDPISGHTALYWYRQSLGQGLEFLIYFQGNSAPDKSGLPSDRFSAERTGGSVSTLTIQRTQQEDSAVYLCASSLDAGRYQETQYFGPGTRLLVL.

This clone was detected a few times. The CDR3 spells CASSIGTRTEAFF. The CDR3 bases are TGTGCCAGTAGTATCGGGACAAGGACTGAAGCTTTCTTT. The gene calls are TRBV19 and TRBJ1-1; D is possibly TRBD1 (6 bases). Germline lookup yields CDR1 LNHDA and CDR2 SQIVND (reference sequence). This CDR3 is 13 amino acids long. Trimming left V 3 bases short and J 5 bases short, with 10 bases between. The entire variable domain, with the rest obtained from reference TRBV19 and TRBJ1-1, is as follows: DGGITQSPKYLFRKEGQNVTLSCEQNLNHDAMYWYRQDPGQGLRLIYYSQIVNDFQKGDIAEGYSVSREKKESFPLTVTSAQKNPTAFYLCASSIGTRTEAFFGQGTRLTVV.

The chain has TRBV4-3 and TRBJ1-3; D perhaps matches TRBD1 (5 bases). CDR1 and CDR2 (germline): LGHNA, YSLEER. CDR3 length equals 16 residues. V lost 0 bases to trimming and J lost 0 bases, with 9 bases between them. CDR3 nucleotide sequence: TGCGCCAGCAGCCAAGACCACGGACACTCTGGAAACACCATATATTTT. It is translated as CASSQDHGHSGNTIYF.

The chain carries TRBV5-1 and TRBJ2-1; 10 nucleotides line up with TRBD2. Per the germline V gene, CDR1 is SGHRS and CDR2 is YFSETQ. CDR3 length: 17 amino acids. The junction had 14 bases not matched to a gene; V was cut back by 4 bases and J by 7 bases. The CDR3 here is CASSHPSGRALNNEQFF. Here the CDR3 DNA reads TGCGCCAGCAGCCATCCGAGCGGGAGGGCCCTCAATAATGAGCAGTTCTTC.

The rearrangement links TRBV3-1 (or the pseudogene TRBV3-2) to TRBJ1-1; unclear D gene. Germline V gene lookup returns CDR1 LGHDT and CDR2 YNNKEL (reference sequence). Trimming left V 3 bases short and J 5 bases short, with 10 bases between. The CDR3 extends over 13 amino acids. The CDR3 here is CASSQGSGTEAFF. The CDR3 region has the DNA TGTGCCAGCAGCCAGGGAAGCGGAACTGAAGCTTTCTTT.

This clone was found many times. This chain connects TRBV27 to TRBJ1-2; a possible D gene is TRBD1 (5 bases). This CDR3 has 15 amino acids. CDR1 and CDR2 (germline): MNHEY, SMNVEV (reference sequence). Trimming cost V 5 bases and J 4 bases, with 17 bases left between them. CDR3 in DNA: TGTGCCAGCAGTCCCGGGAGCTTGAGGGGCTATGGCTACACCTTC. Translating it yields CASSPGSLRGYGYTF.

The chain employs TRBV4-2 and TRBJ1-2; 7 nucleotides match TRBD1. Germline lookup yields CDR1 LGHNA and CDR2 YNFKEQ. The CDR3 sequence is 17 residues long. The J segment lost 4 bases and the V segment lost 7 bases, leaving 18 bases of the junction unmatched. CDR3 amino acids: CASNPTYRGGDAYGYTF. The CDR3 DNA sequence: TGTGCCAGCAACCCGACCTACAGGGGCGGAGATGCCTATGGCTACACCTTC.

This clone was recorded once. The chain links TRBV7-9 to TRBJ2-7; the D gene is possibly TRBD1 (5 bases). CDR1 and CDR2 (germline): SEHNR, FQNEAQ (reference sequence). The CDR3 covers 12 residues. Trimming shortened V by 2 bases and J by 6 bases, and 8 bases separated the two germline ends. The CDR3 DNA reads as TGTGCCAGCAGCTTATTAGGGGTCGAGCAGTACTTC. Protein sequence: CASSLLGVEQYF. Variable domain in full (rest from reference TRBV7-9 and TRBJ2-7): DTGVSQNPRHKITKRGQNVTFRCDPISEHNRLYWYRQTLGQGPEFLTYFQNEAQLEKSRLLSDRFSAERPKGSFSTLEIQRTEQGDSAMYLCASSLLGVEQYFGPGTRLTVT.

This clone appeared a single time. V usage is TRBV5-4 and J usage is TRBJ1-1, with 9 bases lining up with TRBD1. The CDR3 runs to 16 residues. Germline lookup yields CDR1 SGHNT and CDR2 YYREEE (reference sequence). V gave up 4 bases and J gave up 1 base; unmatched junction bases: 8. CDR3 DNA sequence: TGTGCCAGCAGCGCCCAACAGGGGGCCGAGAACACTGAAGCTTTCTTT. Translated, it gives CASSAQQGAENTEAFF.

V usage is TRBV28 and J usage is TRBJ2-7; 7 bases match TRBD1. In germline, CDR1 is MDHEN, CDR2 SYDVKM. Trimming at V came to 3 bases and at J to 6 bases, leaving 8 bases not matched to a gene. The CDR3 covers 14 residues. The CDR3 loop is CASSLGRGRGEQYF. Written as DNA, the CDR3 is TGTGCCAGCAGTTTGGGTAGGGGGCGCGGCGAGCAGTACTTC.

The CDR3 is CASSPYSSGGAVEQFF. DNA of the CDR3: TGTGCCAGCAGCCCCTATAGTAGCGGGGGGGCCGTTGAGCAGTTCTTC. This chain links TRBV7-2 with TRBJ2-1; 11 nucleotides align to TRBD2. Per germline, CDR1 SGHTA and CDR2 FQGNSA. The CDR3 totals 16 residues. The trim removed 5 bases at V and 9 bases at J, leaving 12 bases unmatched. Based on the CDR3 plus reference TRBV7-2 and TRBJ2-1, the full variable domain is GAGVSQSPSNKVTEKGKDVELRCDPISGHTALYWYRQSLGQGLEFLIYFQGNSAPDKSGLPSDRFSAERTGGSVSTLTIQRTQQEDSAVYLCASSPYSSGGAVEQFFGPGTRLTVL.

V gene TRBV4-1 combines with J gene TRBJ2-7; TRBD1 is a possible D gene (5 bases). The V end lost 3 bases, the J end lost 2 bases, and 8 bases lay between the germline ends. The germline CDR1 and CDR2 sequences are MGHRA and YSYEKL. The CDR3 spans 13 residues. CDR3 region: CASSHKGAYEQYF. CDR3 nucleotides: TGCGCCAGCAGCCACAAAGGGGCCTACGAGCAGTACTTC.

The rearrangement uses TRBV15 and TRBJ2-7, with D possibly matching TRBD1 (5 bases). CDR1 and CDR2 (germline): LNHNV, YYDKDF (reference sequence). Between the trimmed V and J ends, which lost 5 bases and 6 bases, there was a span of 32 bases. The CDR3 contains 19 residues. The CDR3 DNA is TGTGCCACCAGCGAGCAAGGGTCAGGGAAAGGGATAGAGTGGGGCGAGCAGTACTTC. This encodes CATSEQGSGKGIEWGEQYF.

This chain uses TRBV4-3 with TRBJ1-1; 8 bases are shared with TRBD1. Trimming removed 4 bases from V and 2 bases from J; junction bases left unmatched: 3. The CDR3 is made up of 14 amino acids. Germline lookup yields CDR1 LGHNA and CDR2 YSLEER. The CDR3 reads CASSRDRTNTEAFF. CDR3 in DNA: TGCGCCAGCAGCCGGGACAGGACTAACACTGAAGCTTTCTTT.

The CDR3 DNA reads TGTGCCAGCAGTGACAGGGTTCCTGTGAACACTGAAGCTTTCTTT. It translates to CASSDRVPVNTEAFF. This rearrangement joins TRBV19 to TRBJ1-1; 7 bases map to TRBD1. With 9 bases clipped from V and 0 bases from J, the junction kept 10 bases outside the gene matches. The germline V gene encodes CDR1 LNHDA and CDR2 SQIVND (reference sequence). The CDR3 extends over 15 amino acids.

CDR3 nucleotide sequence: TGTGCCAGCAGCCTCGGGACAGGGGTCTCCTACGAGCAGTACTTC. Its translation: CASSLGTGVSYEQYF. The V and J genes are TRBV9 and TRBJ2-7, with 10 bases lining up with TRBD1. CDR3 length: 15 residues. Trimming removed 4 bases from V and 0 bases from J; junction bases left unmatched: 4. Germline values: CDR1 SGDLS, CDR2 YYNGEE.

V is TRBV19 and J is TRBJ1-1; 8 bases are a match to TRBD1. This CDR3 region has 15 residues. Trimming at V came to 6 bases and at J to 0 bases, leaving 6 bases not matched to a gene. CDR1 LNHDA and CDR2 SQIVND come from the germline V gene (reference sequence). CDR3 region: CASSERTGMNTEAFF. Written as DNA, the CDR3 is TGTGCCAGTAGCGAAAGGACAGGGATGAACACTGAAGCTTTCTTT. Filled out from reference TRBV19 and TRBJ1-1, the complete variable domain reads DGGITQSPKYLFRKEGQNVTLSCEQNLNHDAMYWYRQDPGQGLRLIYYSQIVNDFQKGDIAEGYSVSREKKESFPLTVTSAQKNPTAFYLCASSERTGMNTEAFFGQGTRLTVV.

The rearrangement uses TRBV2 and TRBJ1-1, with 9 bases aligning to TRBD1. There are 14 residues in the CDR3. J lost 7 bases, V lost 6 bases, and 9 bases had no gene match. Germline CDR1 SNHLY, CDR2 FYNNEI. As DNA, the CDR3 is TGTGCCAGCAGAGCTACAGGGGGCGGAGGTGAAGCTTTCTTT. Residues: CASRATGGGGEAFF.

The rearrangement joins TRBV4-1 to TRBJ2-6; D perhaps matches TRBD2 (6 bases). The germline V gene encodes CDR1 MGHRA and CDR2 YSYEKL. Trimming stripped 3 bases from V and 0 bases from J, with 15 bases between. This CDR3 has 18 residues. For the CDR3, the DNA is TGCGCCAGCAGCCAGCAGACGTTGGGGGGCTCTGGGGCCAACGTCCTGACTTTC. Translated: CASSQQTLGGSGANVLTF.

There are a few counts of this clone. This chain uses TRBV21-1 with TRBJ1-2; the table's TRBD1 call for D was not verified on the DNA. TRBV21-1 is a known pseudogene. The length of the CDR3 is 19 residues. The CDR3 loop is CASSKTWTDLWLHHSGYTF. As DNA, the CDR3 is TGTGCCAGCAGCAAAACTTGGACAGACTTATGGCTACACCACAGTGGCTACACCTTC.

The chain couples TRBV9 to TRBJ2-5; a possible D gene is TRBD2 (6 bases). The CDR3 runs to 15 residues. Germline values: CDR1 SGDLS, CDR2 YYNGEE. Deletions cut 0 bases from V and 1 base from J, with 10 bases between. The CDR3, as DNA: TGTGCCAGCAGCGTAGGTGGGGACTTCCAAGAGACCCAGTACTTC. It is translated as CASSVGGDFQETQYF.

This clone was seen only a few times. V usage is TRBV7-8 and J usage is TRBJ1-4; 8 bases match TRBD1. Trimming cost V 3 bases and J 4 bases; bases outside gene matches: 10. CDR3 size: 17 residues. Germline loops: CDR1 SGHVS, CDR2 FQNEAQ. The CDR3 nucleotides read TGTGCCAGCAGCTTCCCTCCCAGGACAGGGAATAATGAAAAACTGTTTTTT. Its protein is CASSFPPRTGNNEKLFF.

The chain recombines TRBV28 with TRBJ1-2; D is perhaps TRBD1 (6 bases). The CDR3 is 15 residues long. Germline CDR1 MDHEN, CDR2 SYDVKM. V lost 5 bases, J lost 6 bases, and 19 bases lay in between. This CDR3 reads CASSAPGHQGNGYTF. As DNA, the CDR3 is TGTGCCAGCAGTGCTCCGGGACATCAAGGGAATGGCTACACCTTC.

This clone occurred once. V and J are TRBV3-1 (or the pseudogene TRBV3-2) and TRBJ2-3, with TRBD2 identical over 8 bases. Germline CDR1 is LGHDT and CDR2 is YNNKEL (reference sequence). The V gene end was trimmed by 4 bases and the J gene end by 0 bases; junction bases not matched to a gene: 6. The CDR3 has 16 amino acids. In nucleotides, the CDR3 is TGTGCCAGCAGCCCCACGGCTAGCGGGAGCACAGATACGCAGTATTTT. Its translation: CASSPTASGSTDTQYF.

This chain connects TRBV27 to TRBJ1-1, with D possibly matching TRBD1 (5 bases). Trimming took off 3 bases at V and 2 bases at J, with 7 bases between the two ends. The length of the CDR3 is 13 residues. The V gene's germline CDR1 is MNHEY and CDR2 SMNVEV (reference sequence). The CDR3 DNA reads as TGTGCCAGCAGTTTTCAGGGAAACACTGAAGCTTTCTTT. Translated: CASSFQGNTEAFF.

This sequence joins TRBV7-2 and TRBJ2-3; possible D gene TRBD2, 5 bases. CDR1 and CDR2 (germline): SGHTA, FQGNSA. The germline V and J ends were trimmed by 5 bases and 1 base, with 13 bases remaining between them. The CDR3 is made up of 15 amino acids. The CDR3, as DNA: TGTGCCAGCAGCCCGGAGGTTTTCGGCACAGATACGCAGTATTTT. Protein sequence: CASSPEVFGTDTQYF.

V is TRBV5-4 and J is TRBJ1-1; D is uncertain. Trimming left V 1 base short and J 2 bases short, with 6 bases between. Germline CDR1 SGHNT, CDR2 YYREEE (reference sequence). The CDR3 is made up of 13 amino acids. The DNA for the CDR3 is TGTGCCAGCAGCTTGACTCTAAACACTGAAGCTTTCTTT. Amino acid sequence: CASSLTLNTEAFF.